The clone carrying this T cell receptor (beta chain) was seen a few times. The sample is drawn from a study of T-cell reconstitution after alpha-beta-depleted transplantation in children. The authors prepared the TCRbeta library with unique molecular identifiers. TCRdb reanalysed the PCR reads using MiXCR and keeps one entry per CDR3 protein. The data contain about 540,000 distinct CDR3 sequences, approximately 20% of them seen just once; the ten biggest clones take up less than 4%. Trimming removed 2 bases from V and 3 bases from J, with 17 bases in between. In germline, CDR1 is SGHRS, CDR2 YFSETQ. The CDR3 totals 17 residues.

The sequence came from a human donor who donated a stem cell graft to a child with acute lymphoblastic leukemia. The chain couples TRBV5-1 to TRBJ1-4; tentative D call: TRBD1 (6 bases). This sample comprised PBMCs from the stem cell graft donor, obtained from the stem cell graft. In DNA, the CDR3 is TGCGCCAGCAGCTTATCTGCGGGGGCCGGGGCTAATGAAAAACTGTTTTTT. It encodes CASSLSAGAGANEKLFF.